The rows below give T cell receptor beta chains drawn from one sample of a study of T cell repertoires in aging, cancer and after chemotherapy. TCRdb analysed the multiplex PCR reads with MiXCR anew, one entry per CDR3 protein. There are approximately 3,100 distinct CDR3 sequences in the sample; about 24% occur only once, and just over 8.5% lies in the top ten. The sequencing input was blood. Every receptor here comes from a human donor with a solid tumor. The CDR3 runs from the conserved cysteine through the conserved F or W. The D gene is left open where the match is weak. For some rows the clone size is stated as once, few or many, or as a class when expanded; others skip it.

J,V,D,size,DNA,CDR3
TRBJ1-3,TRBV5-5,NA,few,TGTGCCAGCAGCTTGGAACAGGCTATGTTCATATATTTT,CASSLEQAMFIYF
TRBJ2-5,TRBV27,NA,few,TGTGCCAGCAGTTTATCGGGCTGGGGAGAGACCCAGTACTTC,CASSLSGWGETQYF
TRBJ1-5,TRBV6-2/TRBV6-3,NA,few,TGTGCCAGCACGGACAAGGCCCTTAGCAATCAGCCCCAGCATTTT,CASTDKALSNQPQHF
TRBJ2-5,TRBV7-2,TRBD1,medium-sized,TGTGCCAGCAGCCCCGGGACAGGGAGAGAGACCCAGTACTTC,CASSPGTGRETQYF
TRBJ2-3,TRBV13,TRBD2,few,TGTGCCAGCAGCCCAACAAGCCCGGGGGGGCAAGATACGCAGTATTTT,CASSPTSPGGQDTQYF
TRBJ2-6,TRBV20-1,NA,medium-sized,TGCAGTGCTAGGCCGTCTGGGGCCAACGTCCTGACTTTC,CSARPSGANVLTF
TRBJ2-5,TRBV20-1,NA,NA,TGCAGTGCTAGTTTTAGCGGACCAGTTGGGGAGACCCAGTACTTC,CSASFSGPVGETQYF
TRBJ1-1,TRBV30,NA,medium-sized,TGTGCCTGGAATCTGGGAACTGAAGCTTTCTTT,CAWNLGTEAFF
TRBJ1-5,TRBV18,NA,few,TGTGCCAGCTCACCAGGGAATCAGCCCCAGCATTTT,CASSPGNQPQHF
TRBJ2-1,TRBV19,NA,few,TGTGCCAGTAGACCAACTAGCATAGGCTACAATGAGCAGTTCTTC,CASRPTSIGYNEQFF
TRBJ1-1,TRBV24-1,NA,NA,TGTGCCACCAGTGACACCGGGGATAACACTGAAGCTTTCTTT,CATSDTGDNTEAFF
TRBJ1-6,TRBV27,NA,few,TGTGCCAGCAGTTTAGGGACGGGTCCAACCCCCCTCCACTTT,CASSLGTGPTPLHF
TRBJ1-1,TRBV7-2,NA,NA,TGTGCCAGCAGCTCCGTACAGGGAAGAGCTTTCTTT,CASSSVQGRAFF
TRBJ2-7,TRBV5-5,NA,medium-sized,TGTGCCAGCAGCTTGAACTACGAGCAGTACTTC,CASSLNYEQYF
TRBJ2-7,TRBV6-5,TRBD1,medium-sized,TGTGCCAGCAGTTACTCGCCTCCCGGGACAGGGTTCTACGAGCAGTACTTC,CASSYSPPGTGFYEQYF
TRBJ2-7,TRBV28,NA,NA,TGTGCCAGCCGACCCGGACCTCCAGGCTCCTACGAGCAGTACTTC,CASRPGPPGSYEQYF
TRBJ1-1,TRBV7-9,NA,NA,TGTGCCAGCAGCTTGGGTATATCTGAAGCTTTCTTT,CASSLGISEAFF
TRBJ1-6,TRBV12-5,NA,few,TGTGCTAGTGGTTCGGGGCCTTATAATTCACCCCTCCACTTT,CASGSGPYNSPLHF
TRBJ1-2,TRBV12-3/TRBV12-4,NA,NA,TGTGCCAGCGGCCATCCGAACTATGGCTACACCTTC,CASGHPNYGYTF
TRBJ2-3,TRBV7-9,NA,NA,TGTGCCAGCAGCCCTAGGGGCAACACAGATACGCAGTATTTT,CASSPRGNTDTQYF
TRBJ2-3,TRBV12-3/TRBV12-4,NA,few,TGTGCCAGCGGGGCGGGACGCACAGATACGCAGTATTTT,CASGAGRTDTQYF
TRBJ1-1,TRBV19,NA,NA,TGTGCCAGTAATCAGGGAAAGCTTCACACTGAAGCTTTCTTT,CASNQGKLHTEAFF
TRBJ2-2,TRBV7-9,NA,NA,TGTGCCAGCAGCTTAGAGGGCGCGAACACCGGGGAGCTGTTTTTT,CASSLEGANTGELFF
TRBJ1-1,TRBV28,NA,few,TGTGCCAGCAGTTTACCGGTTGTGACTGAAGCTTTCTTT,CASSLPVVTEAFF
TRBJ2-2,TRBV5-1,TRBD2,NA,TGCGCCAGCGTCCCTAGCGGGTTGACGAACACCGGGGAGCTGTTTTTT,CASVPSGLTNTGELFF
TRBJ1-6,TRBV30,NA,large,TGTGCCTGGAGTTATGGCAGCTATAATTCACCCCTCCACTTT,CAWSYGSYNSPLHF
TRBJ1-2,TRBV12-3/TRBV12-4,NA,NA,TGTGCCAGCAGTCCCGGGGGGGGGAGGAGAAACTATGGCTACACCTTC,CASSPGGGRRNYGYTF
TRBJ2-5,TRBV6-6,NA,few,TGTGCCAGCAGTTTACTGGGGTTTTCGGAGACCCAGTACTTC,CASSLLGFSETQYF
TRBJ1-2,TRBV5-1,TRBD1,NA,TGCGCCAGCAGCCTCGGGACAGGAGCGGTAGGCTACACCTTC,CASSLGTGAVGYTF
TRBJ1-2,TRBV18,NA,few,TGTGCCAGCTCACCCGGGCTCACGGGCTACACCTTC,CASSPGLTGYTF
TRBJ1-2,TRBV19,TRBD1,medium-sized,TGTGCCAGTAGCGTCGTCGGGACAGACTATGGCTACACCTTC,CASSVVGTDYGYTF
TRBJ2-7,TRBV6-4,NA,NA,TGTGCCAGCAGTGCCTCAGGGGGGGCTATCTACGAGCAGTACTTC,CASSASGGAIYEQYF
TRBJ2-4,TRBV12-3/TRBV12-4,TRBD2,few,TGTGCCAGCAGTTTCGGGCTTCGACTAGCGGGAGGAGGGAACATTCAGTACTTC,CASSFGLRLAGGGNIQYF
TRBJ2-7,TRBV5-6,NA,few,TGTGCCAGCAGCCTGGGCGTCAGTCGAATAACTGACGAGCAGTACTTC,CASSLGVSRITDEQYF
TRBJ1-1,TRBV10-2,NA,NA,TGCGCCAGCAGGAGCAGGGGATCCACTGAAGCTTTCTTT,CASRSRGSTEAFF
TRBJ1-1,TRBV5-6,NA,few,TGTGCCAGCAGCTTTCTGAACACTGAAGCTTTCTTT,CASSFLNTEAFF
TRBJ2-5,TRBV6-6,NA,NA,TGTGCCAGCAGTGACGGCTCCTGGCGGGAGACCCAGTACTTC,CASSDGSWRETQYF
TRBJ2-7,TRBV13,NA,NA,TGTGCCAGCAGTGTCTCTAGCTACGAGCAGTACTTC,CASSVSSYEQYF
TRBJ2-3,TRBV6-6,NA,NA,TGTGCCAGCAGTTACTTCGGGAGTGGTACAGATACGCAGTATTTT,CASSYFGSGTDTQYF
TRBJ2-5,TRBV24-1,TRBD2,few,TGTGCCACCAGTGTCGGGCTAGCGGGGGATGAGCAGTACTTC,CATSVGLAGDEQYF
TRBJ1-4,TRBV4-1,NA,few,TGCGCCAGCAGCCAAGATGGTGGGAGCCCTGCAACTAATGAAAAACTGTTTTTT,CASSQDGGSPATNEKLFF
TRBJ2-5,TRBV7-2,TRBD1,NA,TGTGCCAGCAGCTTAACCGGGACAGGTTCAGAGACCCAGTACTTC,CASSLTGTGSETQYF
TRBJ1-1,TRBV6-1,TRBD1,NA,TGTGCCAGCAGGTCCCAAGGACAGGGCGGAGAAGCTTTCTTT,CASRSQGQGGEAFF
TRBJ1-1,TRBV7-3,TRBD1,NA,TGTGCCAGCAGCTTAACAGGGGGCGGATCTGAAGCTTTCTTT,CASSLTGGGSEAFF
TRBJ2-1,TRBV20-1,NA,few,TGCAGTGCTAGAGGACACAATGAGCAGTTCTTC,CSARGHNEQFF
TRBJ2-1,TRBV6-5,TRBD1,medium-sized,TGTGCCATTTCCCCATACAGGGGGGTCAATGAGCAGTTCTTC,CAISPYRGVNEQFF
TRBJ2-2,TRBV20-1,NA,few,TGCAGTGCTAGTATGACTTCAAACACCGGGGAGCTGTTTTTT,CSASMTSNTGELFF
TRBJ2-7,TRBV6-2/TRBV6-3,TRBD1,few,TGTGCCAGCGAAGGACCGGGACAGACCTACGAGCAGTACTTC,CASEGPGQTYEQYF
TRBJ2-5,TRBV20-1,TRBD1,NA,TGCAGTGCTAGAGTCCGGACAGGGGGCGTCAAAGAGACCCAGTACTTC,CSARVRTGGVKETQYF
TRBJ2-4,TRBV29-1,NA,large,TGCAGCGTTGAGGCCTCGTTAGCCAAAAACATTCAGTACTTC,CSVEASLAKNIQYF
TRBJ1-1,TRBV30,NA,medium-sized,TGTGCCTGGAGTGTAAAGGGACAAGGGCGGGGAGCTTTCTTT,CAWSVKGQGRGAFF
TRBJ1-4,TRBV7-9,TRBD1,NA,TGTGCCAGCAGCTTAGCGCAGGGGGGCTCTGAAAAACTGTTTTTT,CASSLAQGGSEKLFF
TRBJ2-2,TRBV19,TRBD1,NA,TGTGCCAGTAGTGTTCTCAGGGGGTACACCGGGGAGCTGTTTTTT,CASSVLRGYTGELFF
TRBJ1-4,TRBV7-9,NA,medium-sized,TGTGCCAGCAGCTTCCCCAGCACAACTAATGAAAAACTGTTTTTT,CASSFPSTTNEKLFF